Reported below is one TCR beta chain. This CDR3 spans 13 amino acids. The germline gives CDR1 DFQATT, CDR2 SNEGSKA (reference sequence). V was clipped by 6 bases and J by 10 bases, with 18 bases between them. The data originate from a study of response to subunit inactivated influenza vaccine. TCRdb processed the RT-PCR reads anew with MiXCR; each CDR3 protein has one entry. The table includes some 570,000 distinct CDR3 sequences, approximately 10% detected once. This sample was also put to use in a study of T cells expressing NK-cell markers. That report adds: Beta-chain TCR cDNA was generated via 5'RACE template switching with UMIs.

The sequences come from PBMCs from blood, collected on the day of vaccination. The V and J genes are TRBV20-1 and TRBJ1-4, with D possibly TRBD1 on 5 matching bases. This receptor was identified in a man aged 45 to 65 who received an inactivated influenza vaccine. The DNA of the CDR3 is TGCAGTGCCAGGGAAGGAACATTCGGAAAACTGTTTTTT. Translation gives CSAREGTFGKLFF.